This T cell receptor beta chain was documented in a study of technical replicates of blood from four donors. The germline gives CDR1 LGHNA, CDR2 YSLEER. The CDR3 covers 16 residues. Trimming pared 5 bases from V and 8 bases from J, leaving 25 bases between. Sequencing used immunoSEQ multiplex PCR; TCRdb keeps in-frame clones, though not all of them. This sample carries around 50,000 clones, around 96% of them seen once, and the ten largest clones take approximately 0.4%. The sample was T cells isolated from PBMCs. The TCR was taken from a human donor in good health. V usage is TRBV4-3 and J usage is TRBJ2-7; maybe TRBD2 (6 bases). The CDR3 nucleotides read TGCGCCAGCAGCGAGCTCCCGGACTATCGCCTCGGTCAGCAGTACTTC. It translates to CASSELPDYRLGQQYF.